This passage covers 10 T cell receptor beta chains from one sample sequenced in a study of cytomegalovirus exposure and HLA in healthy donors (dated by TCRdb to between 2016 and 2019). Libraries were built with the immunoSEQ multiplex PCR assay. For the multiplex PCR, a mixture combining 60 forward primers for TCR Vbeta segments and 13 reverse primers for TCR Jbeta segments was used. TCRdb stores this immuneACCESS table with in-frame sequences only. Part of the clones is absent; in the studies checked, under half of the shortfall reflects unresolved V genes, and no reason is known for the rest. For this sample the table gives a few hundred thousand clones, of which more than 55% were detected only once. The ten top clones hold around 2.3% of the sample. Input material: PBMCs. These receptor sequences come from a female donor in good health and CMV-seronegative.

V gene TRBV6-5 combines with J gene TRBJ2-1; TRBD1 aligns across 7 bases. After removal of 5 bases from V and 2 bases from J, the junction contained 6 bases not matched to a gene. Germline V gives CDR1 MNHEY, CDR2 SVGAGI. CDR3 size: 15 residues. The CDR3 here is CASSPGGVTYNEQFF. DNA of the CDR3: TGTGCCAGCAGTCCAGGGGGAGTCACCTACAATGAGCAGTTCTTC.

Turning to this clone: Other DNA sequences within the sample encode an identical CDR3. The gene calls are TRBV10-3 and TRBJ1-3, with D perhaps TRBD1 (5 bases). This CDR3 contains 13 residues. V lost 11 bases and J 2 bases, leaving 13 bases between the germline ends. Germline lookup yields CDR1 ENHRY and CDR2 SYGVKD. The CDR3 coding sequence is TGTGCCTCCAGCGGGGGGACTGGAAACACCATATATTTT. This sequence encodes CASSGGTGNTIYF.

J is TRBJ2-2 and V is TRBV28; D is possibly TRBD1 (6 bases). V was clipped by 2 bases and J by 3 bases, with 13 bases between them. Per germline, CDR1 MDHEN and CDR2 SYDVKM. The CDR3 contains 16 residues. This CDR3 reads CASSLLLTGYTGELFF. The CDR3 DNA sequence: TGTGCCAGCAGTTTACTCCTTACAGGGTACACCGGGGAGCTGTTTTTT.

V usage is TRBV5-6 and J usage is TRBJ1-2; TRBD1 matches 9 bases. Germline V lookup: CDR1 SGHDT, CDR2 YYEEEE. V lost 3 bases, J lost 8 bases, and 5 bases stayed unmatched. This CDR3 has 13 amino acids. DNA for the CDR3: TGTGCCAGCAGCTCCCCGGGACAGGGAGGCTACACCTTC. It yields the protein CASSSPGQGGYTF.

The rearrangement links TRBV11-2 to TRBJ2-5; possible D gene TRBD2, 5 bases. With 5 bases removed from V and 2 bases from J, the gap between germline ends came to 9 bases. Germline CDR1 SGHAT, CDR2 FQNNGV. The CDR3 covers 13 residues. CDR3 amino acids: CASSPWEQETQYF. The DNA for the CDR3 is TGTGCCAGCAGCCCGTGGGAGCAAGAGACCCAGTACTTC. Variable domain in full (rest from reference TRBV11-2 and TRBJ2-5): EAGVAQSPRYKIIEKRQSVAFWCNPISGHATLYWYQQILGQGPKLLIQFQNNGVVDDSQLPKDRFSAERLKGVDSTLKIQPAKLEDSAVYLCASSPWEQETQYFGPGTRLLVL.

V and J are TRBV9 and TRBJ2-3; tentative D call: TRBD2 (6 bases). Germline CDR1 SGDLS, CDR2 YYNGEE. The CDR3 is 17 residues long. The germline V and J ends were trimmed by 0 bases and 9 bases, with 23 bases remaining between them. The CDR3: CASSVGMVGGGLETQYF. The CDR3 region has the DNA TGTGCCAGCAGCGTAGGTATGGTCGGAGGAGGGCTAGAAACGCAGTATTTT.

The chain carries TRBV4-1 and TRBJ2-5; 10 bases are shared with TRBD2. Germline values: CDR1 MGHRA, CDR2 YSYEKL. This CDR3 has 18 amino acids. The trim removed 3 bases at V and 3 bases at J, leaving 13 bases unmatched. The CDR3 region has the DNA TGCGCCAGCAGCCATGGAGGAGCGGGAGGGCCTGTTGAAGAGACCCAGTACTTC. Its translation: CASSHGGAGGPVEETQYF.

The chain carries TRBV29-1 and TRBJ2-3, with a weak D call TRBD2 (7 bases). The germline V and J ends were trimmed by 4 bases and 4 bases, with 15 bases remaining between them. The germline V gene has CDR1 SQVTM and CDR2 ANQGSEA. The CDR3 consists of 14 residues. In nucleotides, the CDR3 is TGCAGCGTTGGTGGGGGGGCCGGTGCAGATACGCAGTATTTT. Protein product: CSVGGGAGADTQYF.

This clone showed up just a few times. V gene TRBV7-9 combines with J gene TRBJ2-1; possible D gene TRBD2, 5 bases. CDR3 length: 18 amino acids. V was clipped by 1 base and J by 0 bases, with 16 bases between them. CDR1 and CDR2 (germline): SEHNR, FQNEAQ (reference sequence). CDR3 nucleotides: TGTGCCAGCAGCTTAGATCCCCTCGCGGGTATCTCCTACAATGAGCAGTTCTTC. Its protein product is CASSLDPLAGISYNEQFF.

The CDR3 here is CASSGGTTSNSNQPQHF. CDR3 DNA: TGTGCCAGCAGTGGCGGGACCACGTCGAATAGCAATCAGCCCCAGCATTTT. The V gene is TRBV25-1, the J gene TRBJ1-5; D may be TRBD1 (5 bases). CDR1 is MGHDK, CDR2 SYGVNS, per germline. The CDR3 is made up of 17 amino acids. V lost 4 bases and J 0 bases, leaving 16 bases between the germline ends.